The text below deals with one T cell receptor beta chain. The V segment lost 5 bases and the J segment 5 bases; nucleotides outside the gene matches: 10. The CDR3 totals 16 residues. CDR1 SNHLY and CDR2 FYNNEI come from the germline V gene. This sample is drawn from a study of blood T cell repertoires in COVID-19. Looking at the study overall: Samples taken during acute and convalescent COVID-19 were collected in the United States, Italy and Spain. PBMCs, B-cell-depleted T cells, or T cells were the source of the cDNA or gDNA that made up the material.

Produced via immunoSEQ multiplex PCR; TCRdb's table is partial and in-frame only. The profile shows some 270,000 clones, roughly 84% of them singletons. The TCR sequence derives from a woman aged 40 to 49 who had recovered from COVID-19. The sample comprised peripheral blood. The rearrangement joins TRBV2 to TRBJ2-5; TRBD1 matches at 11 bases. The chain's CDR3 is CASSKLTRDRGETQYF. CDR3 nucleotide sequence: TGTGCCAGCAGTAAACTAACCCGGGACAGGGGGGAGACCCAGTACTTC.